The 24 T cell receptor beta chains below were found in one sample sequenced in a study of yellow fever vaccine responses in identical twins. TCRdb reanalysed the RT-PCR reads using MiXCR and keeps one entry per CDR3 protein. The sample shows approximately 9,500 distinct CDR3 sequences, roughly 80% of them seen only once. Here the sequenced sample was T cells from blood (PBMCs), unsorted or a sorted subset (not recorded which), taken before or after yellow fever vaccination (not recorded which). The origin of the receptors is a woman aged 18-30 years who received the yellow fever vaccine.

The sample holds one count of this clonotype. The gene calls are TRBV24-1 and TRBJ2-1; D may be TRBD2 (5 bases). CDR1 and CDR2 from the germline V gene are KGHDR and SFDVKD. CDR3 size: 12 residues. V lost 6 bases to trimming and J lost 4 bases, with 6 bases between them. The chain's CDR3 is CATSREYNEQFF. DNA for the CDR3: TGTGCCACCAGTAGGGAGTACAATGAGCAGTTCTTC.

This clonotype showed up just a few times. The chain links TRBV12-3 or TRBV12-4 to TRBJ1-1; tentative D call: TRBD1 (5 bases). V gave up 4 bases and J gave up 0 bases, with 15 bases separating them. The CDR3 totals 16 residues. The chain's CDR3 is CASSSTRQKMNTEAFF. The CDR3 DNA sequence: TGTGCCAGCAGTTCAACACGACAGAAAATGAACACTGAAGCTTTCTTT.

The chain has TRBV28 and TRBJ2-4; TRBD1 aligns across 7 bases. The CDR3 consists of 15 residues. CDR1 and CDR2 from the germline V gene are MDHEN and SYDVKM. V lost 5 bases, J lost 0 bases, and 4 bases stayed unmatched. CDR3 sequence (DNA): TGTGCCAGCAGTGGGACAGAACTAGCCAAAAACATTCAGTACTTC. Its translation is CASSGTELAKNIQYF.

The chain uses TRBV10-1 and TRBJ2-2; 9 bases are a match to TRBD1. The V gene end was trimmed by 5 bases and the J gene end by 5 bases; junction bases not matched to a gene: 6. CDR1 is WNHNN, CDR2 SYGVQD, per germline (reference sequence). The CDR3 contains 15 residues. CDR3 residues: CASSPGQGVTGELFF. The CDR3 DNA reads TGCGCCAGCAGTCCGGGACAGGGAGTTACCGGGGAGCTGTTTTTT.

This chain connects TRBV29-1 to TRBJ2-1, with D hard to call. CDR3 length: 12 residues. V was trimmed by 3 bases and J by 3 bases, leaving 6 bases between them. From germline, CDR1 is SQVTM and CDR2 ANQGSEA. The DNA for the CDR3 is TGCAGCGTTGAGGGTGACTACAATGAGCAGTTCTTC. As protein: CSVEGDYNEQFF.

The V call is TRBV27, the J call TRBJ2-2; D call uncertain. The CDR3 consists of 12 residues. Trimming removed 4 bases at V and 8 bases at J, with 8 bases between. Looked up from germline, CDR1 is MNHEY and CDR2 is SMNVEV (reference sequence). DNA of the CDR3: TGTGCCAGCAGTTCTCTCTCGGGGGAGCTGTTTTTT. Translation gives CASSSLSGELFF.

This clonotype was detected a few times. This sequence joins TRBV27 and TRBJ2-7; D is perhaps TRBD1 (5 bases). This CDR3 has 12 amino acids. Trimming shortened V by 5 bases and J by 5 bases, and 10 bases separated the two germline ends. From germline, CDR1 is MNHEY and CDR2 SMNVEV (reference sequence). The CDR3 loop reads CASSPRDHEQYV. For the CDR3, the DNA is TGTGCCAGCAGTCCCAGGGATCACGAGCAGTACGTC.

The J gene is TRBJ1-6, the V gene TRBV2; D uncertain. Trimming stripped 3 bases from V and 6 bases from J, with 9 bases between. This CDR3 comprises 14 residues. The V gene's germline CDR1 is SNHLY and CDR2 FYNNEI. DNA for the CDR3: TGTGCCAGCAGTGACGAGAGGGCTAATTCACCCCTCCACTTT. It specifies CASSDERANSPLHF.

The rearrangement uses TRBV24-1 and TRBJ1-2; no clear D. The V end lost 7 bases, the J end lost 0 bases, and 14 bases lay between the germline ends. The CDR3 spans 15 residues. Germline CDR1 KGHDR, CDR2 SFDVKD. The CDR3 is CATRPNGPANYGYTF. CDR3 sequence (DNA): TGTGCCACCAGGCCTAACGGGCCCGCTAACTATGGCTACACCTTC.

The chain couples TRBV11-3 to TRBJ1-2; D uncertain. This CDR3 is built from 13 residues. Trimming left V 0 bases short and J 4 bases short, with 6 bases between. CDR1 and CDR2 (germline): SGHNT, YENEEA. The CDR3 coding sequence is TGTGCCAGCAGCTTAGACGGACTCTATGGCTACACCTTC. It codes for CASSLDGLYGYTF.

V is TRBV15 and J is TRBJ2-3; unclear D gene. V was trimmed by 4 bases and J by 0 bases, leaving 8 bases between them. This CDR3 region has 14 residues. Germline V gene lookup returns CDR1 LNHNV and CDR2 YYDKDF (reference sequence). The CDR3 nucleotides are TGTGCCACCAGCACCTTCAGAAGCACAGATACGCAGTATTTT. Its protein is CATSTFRSTDTQYF.

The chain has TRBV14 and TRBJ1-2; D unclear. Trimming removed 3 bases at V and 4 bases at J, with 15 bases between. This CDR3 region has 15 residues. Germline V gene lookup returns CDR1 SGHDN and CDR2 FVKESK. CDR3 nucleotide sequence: TGTGCCAGCAGCCATCGACGGGAGGTGAGCTATGGCTACACCTTC. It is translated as CASSHRREVSYGYTF.

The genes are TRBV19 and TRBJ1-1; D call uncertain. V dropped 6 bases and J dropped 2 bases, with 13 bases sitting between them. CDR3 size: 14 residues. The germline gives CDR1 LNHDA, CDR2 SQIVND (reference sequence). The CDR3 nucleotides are TGTGCCAGTAGAGACACCGGCTTCAACACTGAAGCTTTCTTT. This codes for CASRDTGFNTEAFF.

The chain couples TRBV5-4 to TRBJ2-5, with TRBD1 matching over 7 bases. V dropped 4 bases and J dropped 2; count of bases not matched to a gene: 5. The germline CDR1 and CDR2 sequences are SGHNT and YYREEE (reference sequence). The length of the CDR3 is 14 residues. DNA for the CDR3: TGTGCCAGCAGCCTGGACAGGTTTCAAGAGACCCAGTACTTC. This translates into CASSLDRFQETQYF.

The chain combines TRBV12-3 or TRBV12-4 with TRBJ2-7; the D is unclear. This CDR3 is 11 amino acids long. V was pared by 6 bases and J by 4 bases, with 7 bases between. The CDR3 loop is CASSIRYEQYF. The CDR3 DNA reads TGTGCCAGCAGCATTCGGTACGAGCAGTACTTC.

CDR3 nucleotides: TGTGCCAGCAGCTTAACGGGAATCGACAATGAGCAGTTCTTC. Protein: CASSLTGIDNEQFF. The chain uses TRBV7-3 and TRBJ2-1; D call uncertain. Per the germline V gene, CDR1 is SGHTA and CDR2 is FQGTGA. V was clipped by 0 bases and J by 5 bases, with 8 bases between them. The CDR3 has 14 residues.

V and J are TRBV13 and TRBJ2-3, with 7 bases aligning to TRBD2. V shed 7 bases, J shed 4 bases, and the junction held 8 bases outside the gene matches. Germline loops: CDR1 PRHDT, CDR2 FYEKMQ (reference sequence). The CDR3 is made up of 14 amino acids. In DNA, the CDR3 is TGTGCCAGCATCTCGGGACTATCCCCAGATACGCAGTATTTT. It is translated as CASISGLSPDTQYF.

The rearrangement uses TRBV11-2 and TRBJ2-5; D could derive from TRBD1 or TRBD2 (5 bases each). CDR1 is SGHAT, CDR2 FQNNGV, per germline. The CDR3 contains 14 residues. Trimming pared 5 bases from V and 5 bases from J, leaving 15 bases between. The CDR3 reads CASSTGATWETQYF. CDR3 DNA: TGTGCCAGCAGCACCGGGGCTACGTGGGAGACCCAGTACTTC.

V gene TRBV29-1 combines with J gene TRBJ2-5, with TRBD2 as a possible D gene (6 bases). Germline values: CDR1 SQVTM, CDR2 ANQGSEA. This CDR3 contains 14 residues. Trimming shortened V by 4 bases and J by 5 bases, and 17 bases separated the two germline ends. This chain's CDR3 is CSVAGTERRETQYF. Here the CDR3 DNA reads TGCAGCGTTGCCGGGACTGAAAGGAGGGAGACCCAGTACTTC.

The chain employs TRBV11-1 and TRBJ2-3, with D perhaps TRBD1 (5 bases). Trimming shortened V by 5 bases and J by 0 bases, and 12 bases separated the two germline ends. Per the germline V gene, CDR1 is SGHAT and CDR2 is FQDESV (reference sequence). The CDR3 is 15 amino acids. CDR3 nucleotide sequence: TGTGCCAGCAGCCCCCAGACAGTGAGCACAGATACGCAGTATTTT. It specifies CASSPQTVSTDTQYF.

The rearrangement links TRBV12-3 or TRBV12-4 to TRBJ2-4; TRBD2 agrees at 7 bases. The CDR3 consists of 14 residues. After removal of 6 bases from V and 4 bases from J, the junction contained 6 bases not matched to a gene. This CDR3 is CASRPSGGKNIQYF. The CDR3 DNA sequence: TGTGCCAGCAGGCCCTCCGGGGGGAAAAACATTCAGTACTTC.

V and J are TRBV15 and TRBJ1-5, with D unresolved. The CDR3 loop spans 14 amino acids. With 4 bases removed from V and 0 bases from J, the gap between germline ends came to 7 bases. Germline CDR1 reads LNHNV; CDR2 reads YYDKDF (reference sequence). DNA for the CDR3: TGTGCCACCAGCAACGGGTATAGCAATCAGCCCCAGCATTTT. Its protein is CATSNGYSNQPQHF.

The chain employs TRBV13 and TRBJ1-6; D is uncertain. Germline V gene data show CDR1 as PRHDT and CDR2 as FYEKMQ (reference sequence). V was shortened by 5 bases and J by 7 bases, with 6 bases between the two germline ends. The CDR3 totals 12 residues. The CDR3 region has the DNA TGTGCCAGCAGCAGGGAGAATTCACCCCTCCACTTT. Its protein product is CASSRENSPLHF.

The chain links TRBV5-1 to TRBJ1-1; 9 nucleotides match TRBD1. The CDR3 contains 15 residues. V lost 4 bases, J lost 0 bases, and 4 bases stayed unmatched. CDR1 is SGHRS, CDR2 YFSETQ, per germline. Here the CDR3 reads CASSGGQGLNTEAFF. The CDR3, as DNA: TGCGCCAGCAGCGGCGGACAGGGGTTGAACACTGAAGCTTTCTTT. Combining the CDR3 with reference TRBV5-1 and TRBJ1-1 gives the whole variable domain KAGVTQTPRYLIKTRGQQVTLSCSPISGHRSVSWYQQTPGQGLQFLFEYFSETQRNKGNFPGRFSGRQFSNSRSEMNVSTLELGDSALYLCASSGGQGLNTEAFFGQGTRLTVV.